What follows are 23 T cell receptor beta chains derived from one specimen sequenced in a study of cytomegalovirus exposure and HLA in healthy donors (dated by TCRdb to about 2017). Library preparation employed the immunoSEQ multiplex PCR assay. For the multiplex PCR, a mixture combining 60 forward primers for TCR Vbeta segments and 13 reverse primers for TCR Jbeta segments was used. TCRdb stores this immuneACCESS table with in-frame sequences only. Part of the clones is absent; in the studies checked, under half of the shortfall reflects unresolved V genes, and no reason is known for the rest. This sample has about 200,000 clones in its table, and approximately 79% of those were observed once. Roughly 1.6% of the sample belongs to the ten largest clones. Sequencing was done on a sample of PBMCs. The receptors stem from a man aged 50-60 years in good health and CMV-seronegative.

This sequence joins TRBV27 and TRBJ2-1; 7 bases fit TRBD1. Germline V CDR1 and CDR2: MNHEY, SMNVEV (reference sequence). The CDR3 has 15 residues. Trimming removed 0 bases from V and 7 bases from J; junction bases left unmatched: 6. Here the CDR3 reads CASSLSRQGFNEQFF. CDR3 nucleotides: TGTGCCAGCAGTTTATCGCGACAGGGATTTAATGAGCAGTTCTTC.

The chain recombines TRBV27 with TRBJ2-7; possible D gene TRBD2, 8 bases. The germline V gene encodes CDR1 MNHEY and CDR2 SMNVEV (reference sequence). V lost 6 bases to trimming and J lost 3 bases, with 18 bases between them. This CDR3 region has 15 residues. In nucleotides, the CDR3 is TGTGCCAGCAGCACCGGGAGGGGGCACTTCTACGAGCAGTACTTC. Its protein product is CASSTGRGHFYEQYF.

The chain carries TRBV5-4 and TRBJ2-2; tentatively, D is TRBD2 (7 bases). The V and J ends lost 4 bases and 3 bases respectively, with 16 bases between them. The CDR3 runs 16 residues. CDR1 SGHNT and CDR2 YYREEE come from the germline V gene (reference sequence). The CDR3 DNA is TGTGCCAGCAGCCTAGGTCGGGGGGCGTACACCGGGGAGCTGTTTTTT. It codes for CASSLGRGAYTGELFF.

With regard to this clone: At one end, the junction sequence differs from germline, possibly due to a read error. The chain carries TRBV7-9 and TRBJ1-4, with TRBD1 matching 9 bases. Germline CDR1 and CDR2: SEHNR and FQNEAQ (reference sequence). CDR3 length: 15 residues. The CDR3 loop reads CSSSPETGGREKLFF. CDR3 coding DNA: TGTTCCAGCAGCCCTGAGACAGGGGGAAGGGAAAAACTGTTTTTT.

V gene TRBV9 combines with J gene TRBJ2-2; weak D call: TRBD2 (6 bases). V was clipped by 4 bases and J by 3 bases, with 13 bases between them. This CDR3 comprises 15 residues. The germline V gene encodes CDR1 SGDLS and CDR2 YYNGEE. DNA for the CDR3: TGTGCCAGCAGCCCTGGGGGGTTCGACACCGGGGAGCTGTTTTTT. Protein sequence: CASSPGGFDTGELFF.

The chain employs TRBV4-2 and TRBJ1-5; D is undetermined. The V end lost 0 bases, the J end lost 6 bases, and 15 bases lay between the germline ends. The CDR3 covers 16 residues. Germline V lookup: CDR1 LGHNA, CDR2 YNFKEQ. The CDR3 loop reads CASSQDGNNAFQPQHF. The CDR3 bases are TGTGCCAGCAGCCAAGATGGTAACAACGCTTTTCAGCCCCAGCATTTT.

The CDR3 protein is CASSSPGQGRGEQFF. The DNA of the CDR3 is TGTGCCAGCAGTTCACCGGGCCAAGGGAGGGGTGAGCAGTTCTTC. The rearrangement joins TRBV28 to TRBJ2-1; 7 bases map to TRBD2. V shed 4 bases and J 9 bases; nucleotides not matched to a gene: 12. The CDR3 runs to 15 residues. Germline V lookup: CDR1 MDHEN, CDR2 SYDVKM.

The chain employs TRBV7-9 and TRBJ2-7, with 11 bases aligning to TRBD1. V lost 5 bases and J lost 7; bases outside the gene matches: 10. CDR1 and CDR2 (germline): SEHNR, FQNEAQ (reference sequence). The CDR3 extends over 15 amino acids. CDR3 amino acids: CASSLFGQGAKEQYF. The CDR3 bases are TGTGCCAGCAGCCTCTTCGGACAGGGGGCTAAAGAGCAGTACTTC. Filled out from reference TRBV7-9 and TRBJ2-7, the complete variable domain reads DTGVSQNPRHKITKRGQNVTFRCDPISEHNRLYWYRQTLGQGPEFLTYFQNEAQLEKSRLLSDRFSAERPKGSFSTLEIQRTEQGDSAMYLCASSLFGQGAKEQYFGPGTRLTVT.

This clone was seen only a few times. The chain uses TRBV27 and TRBJ1-5; D is unclear. Trimming pared 5 bases from V and 5 bases from J, leaving 16 bases between. CDR1 is MNHEY, CDR2 SMNVEV, per germline (reference sequence). This CDR3 is built from 15 residues. The DNA for the CDR3 is TGTGCCAGCAGTGCCACCCGGGTAGGATATCAGCCCCAGCATTTT. As protein: CASSATRVGYQPQHF.

The chain uses TRBV5-4 and TRBJ2-7, with 7 bases that match TRBD1. Trimming cost V 1 base and J 1 base; bases outside gene matches: 11. The CDR3 sequence is 17 residues long. Germline V gene data show CDR1 as SGHNT and CDR2 as YYREEE (reference sequence). CDR3 loop: CASSLWKRGRGSYEQYF. The CDR3 DNA reads as TGTGCCAGCAGCTTGTGGAAGAGGGGGCGTGGGTCCTACGAGCAGTACTTC.

This chain uses TRBV11-2 with TRBJ2-7, with TRBD1 matching 7 bases. This CDR3 has 13 amino acids. CDR1 and CDR2 from the germline V gene are SGHAT and FQNNGV. With 6 bases clipped from V and 2 bases from J, the junction kept 4 bases outside the gene matches. In nucleotides, the CDR3 is TGTGCCAGCAGTTGGGACAGACCCTACGAGCAGTACTTC. It translates to CASSWDRPYEQYF.

The rearrangement links TRBV28 to TRBJ2-6, with 7 bases aligning to TRBD1. Germline CDR1 is MDHEN and CDR2 is SYDVKM. The V gene end was trimmed by 6 bases and the J gene end by 5 bases; junction bases not matched to a gene: 7. The CDR3 spans 15 residues. CDR3 protein: CASSLTGPRANVLTF. The DNA for the CDR3 is TGTGCCAGCAGCCTGACAGGGCCAAGGGCCAACGTCCTGACTTTC.

The chain uses TRBV10-3 and TRBJ2-7; 8 nucleotides agree with TRBD2. The CDR3 totals 16 residues. V gave up 7 bases and J gave up 4 bases; unmatched junction bases: 15. CDR1 is ENHRY, CDR2 SYGVKD, per germline. The CDR3 reads CAINGEAGGREYEQYF. CDR3 sequence (DNA): TGTGCCATCAACGGAGAGGCGGGAGGTAGGGAATACGAGCAGTACTTC.

The V and J genes are TRBV19 and TRBJ2-1; 7 bases line up with TRBD2. From germline, CDR1 is LNHDA and CDR2 SQIVND (reference sequence). The junction had 15 bases not matched to a gene; V was cut back by 3 bases and J by 7 bases. CDR3 size: 17 residues. This chain's CDR3 is CASSIMWEREFRNEQFF. In DNA, the CDR3 is TGTGCCAGTAGTATTATGTGGGAGCGGGAATTCCGGAATGAGCAGTTCTTC.

The chain combines TRBV9 with TRBJ2-3; no clear D gene. Trimming took 2 bases from V and 4 from J, leaving 11 bases between them. Germline CDR1 SGDLS, CDR2 YYNGEE. The CDR3 contains 14 residues. The CDR3, as DNA: TGTGCCAGCAGCGTTTTAGAACGCGCAGATACGCAGTATTTT. It translates to CASSVLERADTQYF.

Turning to this clone: A junction boundary mismatches the germline segment, possibly from a read error. The chain carries TRBV7-9 and TRBJ1-4; D is unresolved. Germline lookup yields CDR1 SEHNR and CDR2 FQNEAQ (reference sequence). CDR3 size: 16 residues. CDR3 DNA: TGTTCCAGCAGCTTGGATTCGGGAGGAGAGGAAGAAAAACTGTTTTTT. Amino acids: CSSSLDSGGEEEKLFF.

This rearrangement joins TRBV25-1 to TRBJ2-7, with a possible D match to TRBD2 (5 bases). The germline V gene has CDR1 MGHDK and CDR2 SYGVNS. V lost 6 bases and J 2 bases, leaving 14 bases between the germline ends. The CDR3 loop spans 14 amino acids. The CDR3 DNA follows: TGTGCCAGCAGCCGCCCCGGGATGGCCTACGAGCAGTACTTC. This codes for CASSRPGMAYEQYF.

V is TRBV2 and J is TRBJ1-5; tentative D call: TRBD1 (6 bases). Trimming took 7 bases from V and 3 from J, leaving 7 bases between them. The CDR3 extends over 12 amino acids. In germline, CDR1 is SNHLY, CDR2 FYNNEI. The CDR3 sequence is CASNRDNQPQHF. For the CDR3, the DNA is TGTGCCAGCAACAGGGACAATCAGCCCCAGCATTTT.

V is TRBV28 and J is TRBJ1-1; D may be TRBD1 (5 bases). V was cut by 7 bases and J by 6 bases, with 21 bases left in between. Germline values: CDR1 MDHEN, CDR2 SYDVKM. The CDR3 spans 15 residues. CDR3 sequence: CASTILYGGRPEAFF. The CDR3 DNA sequence: TGTGCCAGCACTATATTATATGGGGGGAGGCCTGAAGCTTTCTTT.

The J gene is TRBJ2-2, the V gene TRBV29-1; TRBD1 aligns across 9 bases. The junction had 4 bases not matched to a gene; V was cut back by 8 bases and J by 6 bases. CDR3 length equals 12 residues. In germline, CDR1 is SQVTM, CDR2 ANQGSEA. CDR3 DNA sequence: TGCAGCATTAGGACAGGGGCCGGGGAGCTGTTTTTT. This encodes CSIRTGAGELFF.

The chain employs TRBV5-1 and TRBJ2-7; 7 positions match TRBD2. In germline, CDR1 is SGHRS, CDR2 YFSETQ. Trimming took 0 bases from V and 5 from J; bases not matched to a gene: 8. CDR3 length: 15 residues. Here the CDR3 DNA reads TGCGCCAGCAGCTTGGCACTCAGCGGGAAGAACGAGCAGTACTTC. This encodes CASSLALSGKNEQYF.

A single count supports this clone. V and J are TRBV7-8 and TRBJ2-1, with 7 bases matching TRBD1. This CDR3 comprises 13 residues. V was pared by 5 bases and J by 7 bases, with 5 bases of the junction left unmatched. Per the germline V gene, CDR1 is SGHVS and CDR2 is FQNEAQ. CDR3 sequence reads: CASSQLRGNEQFF. Here the CDR3 DNA reads TGTGCCAGCAGCCAACTCAGGGGGAATGAGCAGTTCTTC.

The V and J genes are TRBV6-1 and TRBJ2-2; TRBD2 agrees at 12 bases. The CDR3 is 17 amino acids. Germline V lookup: CDR1 MNHNS, CDR2 SASEGT. V dropped 0 bases and J dropped 4; count of bases not matched to a gene: 3. CDR3 protein: CASSEAGLAGSTGELFF. The CDR3 region has the DNA TGTGCCAGCAGTGAAGCCGGACTAGCGGGGTCCACCGGGGAGCTGTTTTTT.